The 17 T cell receptor beta chains below come from one sample, sequenced in a study of read filtering for tumor transcriptome and immune sequencing. From roughly 400 ng of RNA, a library with molecular barcoded alpha/delta and beta/gamma adaptors was made. TCRdb processed the reads anew with MiXCR; each CDR3 protein has one entry. The sample contains around 50,000 distinct CDR3 sequences, around a fifth of which appear only once. Material: a population of CD138-negative cells sorted from bone marrow. The receptors stem from a donor aged 40 or over with multiple myeloma.

In its sample, this clonotype was seen many times. The CDR3 DNA is TGCAGCGTTGAAGTGACAAGTGAGACCCAGTACTTC. Amino acid sequence: CSVEVTSETQYF. This chain links TRBV29-1 with TRBJ2-5; D is ambiguous. CDR1 and CDR2 from the germline V gene are SQVTM and ANQGSEA. The CDR3 extends over 12 amino acids. The V end lost 1 base, the J end lost 5 bases, and 8 bases lay between the germline ends. The entire variable domain, with the rest obtained from reference TRBV29-1 and TRBJ2-5, is as follows: SAVISQKPSRDICQRGTSLTIQCQVDSQVTMMFWYRQQPGQSLTLIATANQGSEATYESGFVIDKFPISRPNLTFSTLTVSNMSPEDSSIYLCSVEVTSETQYFGPGTRLLVL.

For this clonotype: Because the CDR3 is missing its conserved closing phenylalanine or tryptophan, this is likely a read error. It is unclear where the CDR3 begins or ends on the DNA, so no DNA is shown, and the CDR3 is as TCRdb lists it. The chain links TRBV20-1 to TRBJ2-2; no check of the table's D call, TRBD2, against the DNA was made. The CDR3 adds up to 14 amino acids, both ends counted. Looked up from germline, CDR1 is DFQATT and CDR2 is SNEGSKA (reference sequence). This CDR3 reads CSADSAGAGGELLL.

Many counts were recorded for this clonotype. The chain links TRBV18 to TRBJ2-1; TRBD2 agrees at 11 bases. Germline CDR1 KGHSH, CDR2 LQKENI. With V trimmed by 0 bases and J by 7 bases, 5 bases remained unmatched. The CDR3 runs to 16 residues. This chain's CDR3 is CASSPPGLAVVNEQFF. The CDR3 DNA reads TGTGCCAGCTCACCACCGGGACTAGCGGTAGTTAATGAGCAGTTCTTC.

This clonotype was observed once. This sequence may be a read error, since a much larger clone differs from it by one base. The chain is built from TRBV3-1 and TRBJ2-1, with TRBD2 as a possible D gene (6 bases). The CDR3 consists of 16 residues. The germline V gene encodes CDR1 LGHDT and CDR2 YNNKEL (reference sequence). The V and J ends lost 3 bases and 8 bases respectively, with 20 bases between them. The CDR3 sequence: CASSQMVTSRDDEQFF. In DNA form, the CDR3 reads TGTGCCAGCAGCCAGATGGTCACTAGCAGAGACGATGAGCAGTTCTTC.

About this clonotype: Just one base apart from a much larger clone, this may be a read error. This chain uses TRBV5-5 with TRBJ2-1, with 7 nucleotides matching TRBD2. The junction had 9 bases not matched to a gene; V was cut back by 0 bases and J by 12 bases. The CDR3 is made up of 14 amino acids. CDR1 and CDR2 from the germline V gene are SGHKS and YYEKEE (reference sequence). CDR3 protein: CASSLGLAVYGQFF. CDR3 bases: TGTGCCAGCAGCTTGGGACTAGCCGTATATGGGCAGTTCTTC.

This clonotype was seen once. The V call is TRBV7-9, the J call TRBJ1-4, with D unclear. V was pared by 5 bases and J by 7 bases, with 14 bases between. In germline, CDR1 is SEHNR, CDR2 FQNEAQ (reference sequence). The CDR3 length is 14 residues. Here the CDR3 reads CASSQGGISEKLFF. The DNA for the CDR3 is TGTGCCAGCAGCCAAGGCGGGATTAGTGAAAAACTGTTTTTT.

The table lists this clonotype with a count of one. It may be a read error: a sequence one base away is much more abundant. The CDR3 here is CASSSGWEKLNEQFF. As DNA, the CDR3 is TGCGCCAGCAGCTCCGGTTGGGAAAAACTGAATGAGCAGTTCTTC. The chain recombines TRBV5-1 with TRBJ2-1; D not resolved. Trimming removed 3 bases from V and 7 bases from J, with 17 bases in between. The CDR3 runs 15 residues. Germline V gene lookup returns CDR1 SGHRS and CDR2 YFSETQ.

This clonotype was seen repeatedly, ten times or more. This rearrangement joins TRBV6-1 to TRBJ2-7; D is undetermined. CDR3 length: 15 residues. Per the germline V gene, CDR1 is MNHNS and CDR2 is SASEGT. V gave up 2 bases and J gave up 4 bases, with 15 bases separating them. In DNA form, the CDR3 reads TGTGCCAGCAGTGAACTATGGCAGATTATTTACGAGCAGTACTTC. Translated, it gives CASSELWQIIYEQYF.

To note about this clonotype: A single base is all that separates this from a far larger clone, so a read error is likely. J is TRBJ2-1 and V is TRBV7-2; 7 bases line up with TRBD1. This CDR3 comprises 16 residues. CDR1 is SGHTA and CDR2 is FQGNSA in the germline V gene. The CDR3 DNA reads TGTGCCAGCAGCTTTTTAACAGGGGATGGTATCAATGAGCGGTTCTTC. This translates into CASSFLTGDGINERFF.

On this clonotype itself: A single base separates this from a much larger clone, so it may be a read error. This chain links TRBV28 with TRBJ1-5; 7 nucleotides align to TRBD1. The CDR3 has 14 amino acids. Germline V CDR1 and CDR2: MDHEN, SYDVKM. CDR3 loop: CASTWGQHNQPQQF. The CDR3 nucleotides read TGTGCCAGCACTTGGGGACAGCACAATCAGCCCCAGCAATTT.

This clonotype was counted ten times or more. J is TRBJ2-7 and V is TRBV7-9, with D tentatively TRBD2 (5 bases). V was shortened by 0 bases and J by 3 bases, with 12 bases between the two germline ends. Germline loops: CDR1 SEHNR, CDR2 FQNEAQ (reference sequence). This CDR3 spans 15 amino acids. This chain's CDR3 is CASSLAMDGIYEQYF. CDR3 DNA: TGTGCCAGCAGCTTAGCTATGGACGGGATCTACGAGCAGTACTTC.

The chain is built from TRBV12-3 or TRBV12-4 and TRBJ2-3, with TRBD1 matching over 8 bases. The V gene end was trimmed by 9 bases and the J gene end by 7 bases; junction bases not matched to a gene: 15. This CDR3 is built from 15 residues. The CDR3 spells CASLNTGTGVYTQYF. The CDR3 DNA follows: TGTGCCAGTCTTAACACGGGGACAGGAGTATATACGCAGTATTTT.

This clonotype was observed at least ten times. V and J are TRBV9 and TRBJ2-3; no reliable D call. The germline gives CDR1 SGDLS, CDR2 YYNGEE. The V and J ends lost 0 bases and 6 bases respectively, with 14 bases between them. This CDR3 contains 15 residues. CDR3 sequence (DNA): TGTGCCAGCAGCGTAGGGGTCGGAGACCCCGATACGCAGTATTTT. Translating gives CASSVGVGDPDTQYF. The variable domain in full, completed from reference TRBV9 and TRBJ2-3, reads DSGVTQTPKHLITATGQRVTLRCSPRSGDLSVYWYQQSLDQGLQFLIQYYNGEERAKGNILERFSAQQFPDLHSELNLSSLELGDSALYFCASSVGVGDPDTQYFGPGTRLTVL.

By share, this clonotype ranks as medium-sized. The chain has TRBV5-1 and TRBJ2-2; 12 bases line up with TRBD1. The V and J ends lost 4 bases and 7 bases, in that order; junction bases with no gene match: 8. Per germline, CDR1 SGHRS and CDR2 YFSETQ. This CDR3 contains 16 residues. The CDR3 reads CASSGTGTGGVGELFF. The CDR3, as DNA: TGCGCCAGCAGCGGAACCGGGACAGGGGGCGTCGGGGAGCTGTTTTTT.

This clonotype turned up a few times. The junction departs from the called germline gene at one end, perhaps through a read error. The J gene is TRBJ2-2, the V gene TRBV5-1; D call uncertain. Germline V gene lookup returns CDR1 SGHRS and CDR2 YFSETQ. The CDR3 spans 16 residues. CDR3 DNA sequence: TGCGCCAGCAGGCCCGGCCATTACCCGAACACCAGGGAGCTGTTTTTT. Protein: CASRPGHYPNTRELFF.

About this clonotype: Since a much larger clone is just one base distant, this may be a read error. The rearrangement links TRBV27 to TRBJ2-2; D perhaps matches TRBD1 (7 bases). Germline lookup yields CDR1 MNHEY and CDR2 SMNVEV (reference sequence). This CDR3 has 15 residues. In DNA form, the CDR3 reads TGTGCCAGCAGTTTAGGGACAGCGAACACCGGGGGGCTGTTTTTT. This encodes CASSLGTANTGGLFF.

A remark on this clonotype: With a much larger clone just one base away, this may be a read error. This chain links TRBV20-1 with TRBJ2-5, with 13 bases identical to TRBD2. Germline CDR1 and CDR2: DFQATT and SNEGSKA (reference sequence). V shed 6 bases and J 5 bases; nucleotides not matched to a gene: 6. The CDR3 extends over 14 amino acids. Written as DNA, the CDR3 is TGCAGTGCCACCGGACTAGCGGGAGCTGAGACCCAGTACTTC. Translation: CSATGLAGAETQYF.